The 3 T cell receptor beta chains presented below share a single source sample, sequenced in a study of T cells in Graves' hyperthyroidism and ophthalmopathy. The source material, RNA transcripts, was used to amplify TCR beta CDR3 regions. When the TCR CDR3 underwent first-round RT-PCR, the HTBI primer set was used. TCRdb reprocessed the multiplex PCR reads via MiXCR and lists one record per CDR3 protein. The sample consists of hundreds of thousands of distinct CDR3 sequences, approximately 40% of them appearing once. Sequences were obtained from blood. The receptors come from a man aged 18 to 30 with Graves' hyperthyroidism.

This clonotype was observed many times. This rearrangement joins TRBV12-3 or TRBV12-4 to TRBJ2-5, with TRBD1 matching over 9 bases. J was trimmed by 1 base and V by 5 bases; bases with no gene match: 5. The CDR3 loop spans 15 amino acids. CDR3 protein: CASSKGDRAQETQYF. The CDR3 DNA is TGTGCCAGCAGTAAGGGGGACAGGGCCCAAGAGACCCAGTACTTC.

The chain has TRBV12-3 or TRBV12-4 and TRBJ2-7; either TRBD1 or TRBD2 may supply D (5 bases each). V lost 2 bases and J 5 bases, leaving 10 bases between the germline ends. This CDR3 spans 13 amino acids. The CDR3 here is CASSLSGADEQYF. The DNA of the CDR3 is TGTGCCAGCAGTTTATCCGGGGCGGACGAGCAGTACTTC.

This rearrangement joins TRBV10-3 to TRBJ2-7; the match to TRBD1 covers 7 bases. V lost 6 bases and J lost 2; bases outside the gene matches: 7. Germline values: CDR1 ENHRY, CDR2 SYGVKD. The CDR3 spans 14 residues. The DNA for the CDR3 is TGTGCCATCAGGGACCCCGGGACAGCCTACGAGCAGTACTTC. Protein product: CAIRDPGTAYEQYF.